The rows below give T cell receptor beta chains drawn from one sample of a study of T-cell reconstitution after alpha-beta-depleted transplantation in children. TCRdb reanalysed the PCR reads using MiXCR and keeps one entry per CDR3 protein. The table includes 640,000 or so distinct CDR3 sequences, approximately 15% detected once. Sequences were derived from PBMCs from the stem cell graft donor, sampled from the stem cell graft. These receptors came from a human donor who donated a stem cell graft to a child with acute myeloid leukemia. The CDR3 runs from the conserved cysteine through the conserved F or W. The D gene is left open where the match is weak. The size field is filled for only some rows; it gives once, few, many or a size class.

D gene,clone size,V gene,J gene,CDR3 protein,CDR3 DNA
.,few,TRBV10-1,TRBJ1-6,CASSEGDSGLNSPLHF,TGCGCCAGCAGTGAGGGGGACTCAGGGCTTAATTCACCCCTCCACTTT
TRBD1,.,TRBV7-9,TRBJ1-2,CASSSTGGANYGYTF,TGTGCCAGCAGCTCCACAGGGGGAGCTAACTATGGCTACACCTTC
.,few,TRBV6-1,TRBJ1-1,CASRVTQGLNTEAFF,TGTGCCAGCAGGGTAACACAGGGCTTGAACACTGAAGCTTTCTTT
TRBD2,many,TRBV20-1,TRBJ2-7,CSASPTGTSGSYEQYF,TGCAGTGCTTCTCCAACAGGGACTAGCGGCTCCTACGAGCAGTACTTC
.,few,TRBV6-1,TRBJ1-1,CASSEGFLRGGAFF,TGTGCCAGCAGTGAAGGTTTCCTCCGGGGAGGAGCTTTCTTT
.,.,TRBV20-1,TRBJ2-5,CSARDYAGAFRDQYF,TGCAGTGCTAGAGATTACGCGGGGGCCTTCCGGGACCAGTACTTC
.,many,TRBV7-9,TRBJ2-3,CASTRGAGSTDTQYF,TGTGCCAGCACCCGAGGAGCGGGTAGCACAGATACGCAGTATTTT
.,.,TRBV5-1,TRBJ2-1,CASSWGEGAYNEQFF,TGCGCCAGCAGCTGGGGGGAGGGGGCCTACAATGAGCAGTTCTTC
TRBD1,.,TRBV5-8,TRBJ1-5,CASRDKRDSAFDQPQHF,TGTGCCAGCAGGGACAAGAGGGACAGCGCATTTGATCAGCCCCAGCATTTT
.,few,TRBV20-1,TRBJ1-2,CSAGERDGYTF,TGCAGTGCTGGGGAAAGAGATGGCTACACCTTC
.,.,TRBV7-9,TRBJ1-2,CASSWNRAVNYGYTF,TGTGCCAGCAGCTGGAACAGGGCCGTAAACTATGGCTACACCTTC
.,few,TRBV30,TRBJ2-7,CACQTGWEQYF,TGTGCCTGCCAAACAGGGTGGGAGCAGTACTTC
.,many,TRBV20-1,TRBJ1-3,CSARSGELNSGNTIYF,TGCAGTGCTAGATCAGGGGAACTAAACTCTGGAAACACCATATATTTT
TRBD1,many,TRBV29-1,TRBJ1-1,CSVRTGGFMNTEAFF,TGCAGCGTTCGGACAGGGGGCTTCATGAACACTGAAGCTTTCTTT
.,few,TRBV18,TRBJ1-1,CASSPRQDRSTEAFF,TGTGCCAGCTCACCCCGACAAGATCGGTCAACTGAAGCTTTCTTT
.,.,TRBV12-3/TRBV12-4,TRBJ2-5,CASRGQERETQYF,TGTGCCAGCAGAGGGCAGGAACGAGAGACCCAGTACTTC
.,.,TRBV12-5,TRBJ2-5,CASGLSFFETQYF,TGTGCTAGTGGTTTGTCGTTTTTTGAGACCCAGTACTTC
TRBD1,few,TRBV25-1,TRBJ1-5,CASSDGQGEQPQHF,TGTGCCAGCAGTGATGGACAGGGGGAACAGCCCCAGCATTTT
.,many,TRBV15,TRBJ2-2,CATSSRVWANTGELFF,TGTGCCACCAGCAGTCGGGTCTGGGCGAACACCGGGGAGCTGTTTTTT
.,many,TRBV20-1,TRBJ1-4,CSAGRGEKLFF,TGCAGTGCTGGAAGGGGTGAAAAACTGTTTTTT
.,many,TRBV6-1,TRBJ1-5,CASKRDGNQPQHF,TGTGCCAGCAAAAGGGACGGAAATCAGCCCCAGCATTTT
TRBD2,.,TRBV7-8,TRBJ2-3,CASTLAGGVDTQYF,TGTGCCAGCACCCTAGCGGGGGGTGTCGATACGCAGTATTTT
TRBD1,.,TRBV13,TRBJ2-1,CASSSRDRGGVSYNEQFF,TGTGCCAGCAGCTCCCGGGACAGGGGAGGGGTGAGCTACAATGAGCAGTTCTTC
.,.,TRBV21-1,TRBJ2-1,CASSLPGQGGNEQFF,TGTGCCAGCAGCCTCCCGGGACAGGGTGGCAATGAGCAGTTCTTC
TRBD2,once,TRBV4-1,TRBJ2-3,CASSQEEYGGGNTDTQYF,TGCGCCAGCAGCCAAGAGGAATATGGCGGGGGGAACACAGATACGCAGTATTTT
.,many,TRBV20-1,TRBJ2-4,CSARGQPKNIQYF,TGCAGTGCTAGAGGGCAGCCCAAAAACATTCAGTACTTC
.,many,TRBV20-1,TRBJ2-7,CSARVEGSGYEQYF,TGCAGTGCTAGAGTCGAGGGATCTGGGTACGAGCAGTACTTC
TRBD1,many,TRBV7-8,TRBJ1-1,CASSSQGTQAFF,TGTGCCAGCAGCTCACAGGGGACACAAGCTTTCTTT
.,many,TRBV20-1,TRBJ2-1,CSASGSSYNEQFF,TGCAGTGCTTCAGGGAGCTCCTACAATGAGCAGTTCTTC
TRBD1,.,TRBV10-3,TRBJ1-6,CAISENPDRFGVVPLHF,TGTGCCATCAGTGAGAACCCGGACAGGTTCGGAGTCGTCCCCCTCCACTTT
TRBD1,.,TRBV7-2,TRBJ1-4,CASSDYRGTNEKLFF,TGTGCCAGCAGCGACTACAGGGGAACTAATGAAAAACTGTTTTTT
TRBD1,few,TRBV7-2,TRBJ1-2,CASSLAPGTELAMGVTF,TGTGCCAGCAGCTTAGCGCCAGGGACAGAACTTGCTATGGGGGTCACCTTC
.,.,TRBV5-1,TRBJ2-1,CASSSRSLRGNEQFF,TGCGCCAGCAGCTCCCGGTCCCTTAGGGGGAATGAGCAGTTCTTC